The rows below give T cell receptor beta chains drawn from one sample of a study of shared clonotypes between healthy human individuals. Here immunoSEQ multiplex PCR was the method, and the copy in TCRdb shows in-frame clones only, minus some. The sample includes some 2 million clones, about 94% of them seen just once. The sample was naive CD8+ T cells sorted from blood. The receptor source for this set is a man in his late teens or twenties in good health. Each CDR3 is given without its conserved first and last residue.

v_gene: TRBV13
j_gene: TRBJ2-3
CDR3aa: ASSLGELAGGTSTDTQY

v_gene: TRBV29-1
j_gene: TRBJ2-2
CDR3aa: SVMGLAGVNTGELF

v_gene: TRBV5-6
j_gene: TRBJ2-2
CDR3aa: ASSEGPGGTGELF

v_gene: TRBV5-1
j_gene: TRBJ2-1
CDR3aa: ASRGTRNEQF

v_gene: TRBV27
j_gene: TRBJ1-4
CDR3aa: ASSNTGAGKLF

v_gene: TRBV2
j_gene: TRBJ1-2
CDR3aa: ASSGADNYGYT

v_gene: TRBV28
j_gene: TRBJ2-7
CDR3aa: ASSLGGGQY

v_gene: TRBV6-5
j_gene: TRBJ1-1
CDR3aa: ASSYSGGTEAF

v_gene: TRBV7-9
j_gene: TRBJ2-7
CDR3aa: ASSLGRAYEQY

v_gene: TRBV6-6
j_gene: TRBJ2-7
CDR3aa: ASRPSVLGYEQY

v_gene: TRBV27
j_gene: TRBJ2-5
CDR3aa: ASSLITGEETQY

v_gene: TRBV19
j_gene: TRBJ1-1
CDR3aa: ASSIGNTEAF

v_gene: TRBV4-3
j_gene: TRBJ2-7
CDR3aa: ASGQGYEQY

v_gene: TRBV6-1
j_gene: TRBJ1-5
CDR3aa: ASSSPPAQH

v_gene: TRBV7-6
j_gene: TRBJ2-7
CDR3aa: ASSLAPVGGGAYEQY

v_gene: TRBV19
j_gene: TRBJ2-1
CDR3aa: ASSSGTSGRSSYNEQF

v_gene: TRBV10-2
j_gene: TRBJ2-2
CDR3aa: ASSGIAGEFGTGELF

v_gene: TRBV7-2
j_gene: TRBJ1-1
CDR3aa: ASSLVSAGFITEAF

v_gene: TRBV25-1
j_gene: TRBJ2-7
CDR3aa: ASSVAGTSDYEQY